One and the same sample provided the 32 T cell receptor beta chains below, sequenced in a study of blood T cell repertoires in COVID-19. Assay used: immunoSEQ multiplex PCR; TCRdb lists only in-frame clones, some missing. The data contain approximately 360,000 clones, around 92% of them singletons. Sequencing was carried out using peripheral blood. These receptors originate from a man aged 40-49 years with acute or convalescent COVID-19.

V and J are TRBV2 and TRBJ1-5, with 7 bases lining up with TRBD1. Germline assignment: CDR1 SNHLY and CDR2 FYNNEI. V gave up 6 bases and J gave up 7 bases; unmatched junction bases: 9. This CDR3 contains 14 residues. The chain's CDR3 is CASRDRDIPQPQHF. The CDR3 bases are TGTGCCAGCAGAGACAGGGACATCCCCCAGCCCCAGCATTTT.

The chain links TRBV19 to TRBJ1-5; TRBD1 is a possible D gene (5 bases). Germline values: CDR1 LNHDA, CDR2 SQIVND (reference sequence). The CDR3 is made up of 14 amino acids. Deletions cut 5 bases from V and 4 bases from J, with 12 bases between. As DNA, the CDR3 is TGTGCCAGTAGTGGGGACGGGGGAAATCAGCCCCAGCATTTT. It encodes CASSGDGGNQPQHF.

This clone was counted a few times. The CDR3 region has the DNA TGTGCCACCAGCCCTAAGGACAGGGGAGGTCGTAATTCACCCCTCCACTTT. It codes for CATSPKDRGGRNSPLHF. The J gene is TRBJ1-6, the V gene TRBV15; TRBD1 matches 9 bases. V shed 5 bases and J 6 bases; nucleotides not matched to a gene: 11. The CDR3 runs 17 residues. Germline assignment: CDR1 LNHNV and CDR2 YYDKDF (reference sequence).

The chain uses TRBV2 and TRBJ2-2, with D tentatively TRBD2 (6 bases). Looked up from germline, CDR1 is SNHLY and CDR2 is FYNNEI. V lost 4 bases to trimming and J lost 2 bases, with 11 bases between them. This CDR3 contains 15 residues. CDR3 region: CASSVEGGNTGELFF. In DNA form, the CDR3 reads TGTGCCAGCAGTGTGGAGGGAGGTAACACCGGGGAGCTGTTTTTT.

The chain links TRBV4-1 to TRBJ2-5; 8 bases match TRBD2. Germline V CDR1 and CDR2: MGHRA, YSYEKL. J gave up 5 bases and V 3 bases, and 14 bases lay outside the gene matches. This CDR3 is 17 amino acids long. Here the CDR3 DNA reads TGCGCCAGCAGCCAGGGTGTCACTAGCGGAGCGGGGGAGACCCAGTACTTC. This translates into CASSQGVTSGAGETQYF.

V and J are TRBV19 and TRBJ1-2, with no clear D. The CDR3 consists of 13 residues. V shed 5 bases and J shed 5 bases, with 12 bases lying between them. The germline V gene encodes CDR1 LNHDA and CDR2 SQIVND (reference sequence). The CDR3 DNA reads TGTGCCAGTAGTCCTACGAGACTTTATGGCTACACCTTC. Amino acid sequence: CASSPTRLYGYTF.

This clone was seen only once. Likely a read error: the CDR3 ends without its conserved phenylalanine or tryptophan. Because the CDR3's place on the DNA is in doubt, the DNA is left out and the CDR3 is given as listed by TCRdb. The chain combines TRBV7-9 with TRBJ2-7; TRBD1 was called by the table and not checked on the DNA. Germline V gene sequence: CDR1 SEHNR, CDR2 FQNEAQ (reference sequence). The CDR3 is 12 residues long, counting both termini. The CDR3 protein is CASSGPGQWFYI.

The genes are TRBV25-1 and TRBJ1-2; D is uncertain. V was shortened by 8 bases and J by 3 bases, with 7 bases between the two germline ends. This CDR3 has 11 residues. Germline CDR1 reads MGHDK; CDR2 reads SYGVNS. The CDR3 DNA follows: TGTGCCAGCCTCGACTACTATGGCTACACCTTC. It codes for CASLDYYGYTF.

This rearrangement joins TRBV30 to TRBJ1-1; D gene ambiguous. Germline loops: CDR1 GTSNPN, CDR2 SVGIG (reference sequence). The V and J ends lost 3 bases and 4 bases respectively, with 9 bases between them. The CDR3 totals 12 residues. The CDR3 coding sequence is TGTGCCTGGAGGGCAGGAGGCACTGAAGCTTTCTTT. This encodes CAWRAGGTEAFF.

The chain uses TRBV18 and TRBJ2-1, with 16 bases aligning to TRBD2. This CDR3 spans 18 amino acids. V lost 0 bases and J lost 4; bases outside the gene matches: 3. Germline loops: CDR1 KGHSH, CDR2 LQKENI. CDR3 in amino acids: CASSPPGTSGRGYNEQFF. CDR3 nucleotide sequence: TGTGCCAGCTCACCACCCGGGACTAGCGGGAGGGGTTACAATGAGCAGTTCTTC.

This chain joins TRBV18 and TRBJ2-5, with 8 bases aligning to TRBD1. The CDR3 extends over 14 amino acids. Trimming at V came to 2 bases and at J to 8 bases, leaving 7 bases not matched to a gene. Germline CDR1 is KGHSH and CDR2 is LQKENI. CDR3 sequence: CASSPADRGETQYF. CDR3 DNA sequence: TGTGCCAGCTCACCAGCCGACAGGGGCGAAACCCAGTACTTC. Full variable domain (rest looked up from reference TRBV18 and TRBJ2-5): NAGVMQNPRHLVRRRGQEARLRCSPMKGHSHVYWYRQLPEEGLKFMVYLQKENIIDESGMPKERFSAEFPKEGPSILRIQQVVRGDSAAYFCASSPADRGETQYFGPGTRLLVL.

This clone was seen just once. The V and J genes are TRBV9 and TRBJ1-1, with a tentative D call TRBD1 (5 bases). Germline assignment: CDR1 SGDLS and CDR2 YYNGEE. V lost 1 base to trimming and J lost 5 bases, with 15 bases between them. The CDR3 contains 15 residues. In DNA, the CDR3 is TGTGCCAGCAGCGTATCTAGGACATTTAGGACTGAAGCTTTCTTT. The encoded protein is CASSVSRTFRTEAFF.

V and J are TRBV25-1 and TRBJ1-2, with 7 bases fitting TRBD1. This CDR3 region has 15 residues. V lost 3 bases and J lost 7; bases outside the gene matches: 11. CDR1 is MGHDK and CDR2 is SYGVNS in the germline V gene. The CDR3 protein is CASSDPTTGWGGYTF. The DNA of the CDR3 is TGTGCCAGCAGTGATCCGACGACAGGGTGGGGTGGCTACACCTTC.

The chain employs TRBV14 and TRBJ1-2, with D perhaps matching TRBD1 (6 bases). The CDR3 extends over 15 amino acids. V lost 0 bases, J lost 8 bases, and 16 bases lay in between. CDR1 and CDR2 from the germline V gene are SGHDN and FVKESK. In nucleotides, the CDR3 is TGTGCCAGCAGCCAAGATCCTCAGGGGCAAAGGGGCTACACCTTC. It codes for CASSQDPQGQRGYTF.

V and J are TRBV5-8 and TRBJ1-5; 10 bases fit TRBD1. V lost 3 bases, J lost 11 bases, and 11 bases stayed unmatched. This CDR3 contains 15 residues. Germline V gives CDR1 SGHTS, CDR2 YDEGEE. Here the CDR3 DNA reads TGTGCCAGCAGCTACGAATTGACAGGGGGCCTTTCCCAGCATTTT. Protein product: CASSYELTGGLSQHF.

This clone showed up just a few times. J is TRBJ2-1 and V is TRBV5-1, with TRBD1 as a possible D gene (5 bases). CDR1 SGHRS and CDR2 YFSETQ come from the germline V gene. The germline V and J ends were trimmed by 0 bases and 12 bases, with 10 bases remaining between them. There are 12 residues in the CDR3. Here the CDR3 reads CASSLDGAWQFF. CDR3 in DNA: TGCGCCAGCAGCTTGGATGGGGCCTGGCAGTTCTTC.

The gene calls are TRBV5-4 and TRBJ2-1; 9 positions agree with TRBD2. Trimming removed 4 bases from V and 3 bases from J; junction bases left unmatched: 2. The CDR3 runs 14 residues. CDR1 and CDR2 from the germline V gene are SGHNT and YYREEE (reference sequence). CDR3 nucleotide sequence: TGTGCCAGCAGCCATAGCGGGAGCTACAATGAGCAGTTCTTC. It encodes CASSHSGSYNEQFF.

V and J are TRBV19 and TRBJ1-4; D gene unclear. Germline V gene lookup returns CDR1 LNHDA and CDR2 SQIVND (reference sequence). Trimming took off 0 bases at V and 10 bases at J, with 9 bases between the two ends. The CDR3 covers 13 residues. The CDR3 sequence is CASSIDAVGKLFF. DNA of the CDR3: TGTGCCAGTAGTATAGACGCGGTGGGAAAACTGTTTTTT.

The rearrangement joins TRBV6-6 to TRBJ1-4; a possible D gene is TRBD1 (5 bases). Germline V lookup: CDR1 MNHNY, CDR2 SVGAGI (reference sequence). This CDR3 spans 15 amino acids. Trimming pared 2 bases from V and 5 bases from J, leaving 12 bases between. The CDR3 DNA follows: TGTGCCAGCAGTTACGAGACAGATACCAATGAAAAACTGTTTTTT. This sequence encodes CASSYETDTNEKLFF.

V gene TRBV7-9 combines with J gene TRBJ1-2, with D perhaps TRBD1 (6 bases). The ends were cut back, 5 bases at V and 4 bases at J, with 11 bases in the middle. The CDR3 is 13 amino acids. CDR1 is SEHNR, CDR2 FQNEAQ, per germline (reference sequence). CDR3 nucleotide sequence: TGTGCCAGCAGCCCACAGGGTACCTATGGCTACACCTTC. Its protein is CASSPQGTYGYTF. Looking up the rest from reference TRBV7-9 and TRBJ1-2 gives the full variable domain: DTGVSQNPRHKITKRGQNVTFRCDPISEHNRLYWYRQTLGQGPEFLTYFQNEAQLEKSRLLSDRFSAERPKGSFSTLEIQRTEQGDSAMYLCASSPQGTYGYTFGSGTRLTVV.

This chain connects TRBV19 to TRBJ2-7; tentatively, D is TRBD2 (6 bases). V lost 2 bases and J 3 bases, leaving 8 bases between the germline ends. The CDR3 loop spans 13 amino acids. Germline lookup yields CDR1 LNHDA and CDR2 SQIVND (reference sequence). The CDR3 sequence is CASSISGYYEQYF. In DNA form, the CDR3 reads TGTGCCAGTAGTATAAGCGGGTACTACGAGCAGTACTTC.

The rearrangement uses TRBV7-8 and TRBJ2-1; D is possibly TRBD2 (6 bases). Germline CDR1 SGHVS, CDR2 FQNEAQ. This CDR3 comprises 13 residues. Trimming removed 2 bases at V and 16 bases at J, with 18 bases between. CDR3 amino acids: CASSLSSAGSGFF. Here the CDR3 DNA reads TGTGCCAGCAGCTTATCATCGGCGGGGAGCGGCTTCTTC.

The V gene is TRBV28, the J gene TRBJ1-5; 7 bases match TRBD1. The J segment lost 4 bases and the V segment lost 6 bases, leaving 9 bases of the junction unmatched. CDR1 is MDHEN and CDR2 is SYDVKM in the germline V gene. The CDR3 is made up of 15 amino acids. In DNA, the CDR3 is TGTGCCAGCAGCTCATCCGGGACAGCTAATCAGCCCCAGCATTTT. Residues: CASSSSGTANQPQHF.

J is TRBJ1-2 and V is TRBV12-2. TRBV12-2 is a known pseudogene. This CDR3 has 14 residues. The CDR3, as DNA: TGTGCAAGTCGCTTAGGACTTACCCACTATGGCTACACCTTC. This sequence encodes CASRLGLTHYGYTF.

The chain uses TRBV5-1 and TRBJ2-7, with D maybe TRBD2 (6 bases). This CDR3 has 16 residues. Germline loops: CDR1 SGHRS, CDR2 YFSETQ. V was trimmed by 2 bases and J by 0 bases, leaving 15 bases between them. CDR3 DNA: TGCGCCAGCAGCTTCGCTTCGGAGGGGCCCTCCTACGAGCAGTACTTC. Amino acids: CASSFASEGPSYEQYF.

As regards this clone: Other nucleotide sequences in the sample specify the same CDR3. V is TRBV27 and J is TRBJ1-2, with D unresolved. CDR1 MNHEY and CDR2 SMNVEV come from the germline V gene (reference sequence). The germline V and J ends were trimmed by 6 bases and 3 bases, with 11 bases remaining between them. This CDR3 contains 13 residues. For the CDR3, the DNA is TGTGCCAGCAGCCTGTCATCAGACTATGGCTACACCTTC. Its translation: CASSLSSDYGYTF.

This clone was seen a single time. The chain joins TRBV24-1 to TRBJ2-1, with D perhaps matching TRBD1 (6 bases). With 1 base removed from V and 5 bases from J, the gap between germline ends came to 8 bases. From germline, CDR1 is KGHDR and CDR2 SFDVKD. The CDR3 spans 14 residues. CDR3 DNA: TGTGCCACCAGTGATTTCCGGACAGACAATGAGCAGTTCTTC. It specifies CATSDFRTDNEQFF.

This clone has only one observation. The rearrangement links TRBV2 to TRBJ2-3; 9 bases fit TRBD2. V lost 8 bases and J lost 4; bases outside the gene matches: 10. Germline V gene sequence: CDR1 SNHLY, CDR2 FYNNEI. The CDR3 runs 15 residues. The DNA of the CDR3 is TGTGCCAGCGGTATACTGCGGGGGGGCCCAGATACGCAGTATTTT. Its protein product is CASGILRGGPDTQYF.

For this clone: Other DNA sequences in this specimen translate into the identical CDR3. The rearrangement uses TRBV2 and TRBJ1-5, with D perhaps TRBD1 (5 bases). The V gene lost 5 bases and the J gene lost 1 base, with 9 bases spanning the gap. The CDR3 consists of 14 residues. Germline V lookup: CDR1 SNHLY, CDR2 FYNNEI. The CDR3 nucleotides read TGTGCCAGCAGTTTCGGGGGAAGCAATCAGCCCCAGCATTTT. It translates to CASSFGGSNQPQHF.

The V gene is TRBV5-4, the J gene TRBJ2-7; the D gene is possibly TRBD1 (7 bases). V dropped 1 base and J dropped 5 bases, with 13 bases sitting between them. CDR1 SGHNT and CDR2 YYREEE come from the germline V gene (reference sequence). The CDR3 loop spans 14 amino acids. CDR3 sequence reads: CASSLPRGDNEQYF. CDR3 sequence (DNA): TGTGCCAGCAGCTTGCCCAGGGGGGACAACGAGCAGTACTTC.

Worth noting for this clone: Other DNA sequences of this sample code for an identical CDR3. The chain employs TRBV27 and TRBJ1-1; weak D call: TRBD1 (5 bases). The germline V and J ends were trimmed by 1 base and 5 bases, with 8 bases remaining between them. The CDR3 is 13 amino acids. Per germline, CDR1 MNHEY and CDR2 SMNVEV (reference sequence). The CDR3 loop reads CASSLWAGTEAFF. The CDR3 DNA sequence: TGTGCCAGCAGTTTATGGGCAGGGACTGAAGCTTTCTTT.

This sequence joins TRBV11-2 and TRBJ2-7; 8 bases are shared with TRBD1. The trim removed 5 bases at V and 2 bases at J, leaving 5 bases unmatched. CDR1 and CDR2 from the germline V gene are SGHAT and FQNNGV. The CDR3 runs 14 residues. In DNA form, the CDR3 reads TGTGCCAGCAGCATGGACAGGGAGACCTACGAGCAGTACTTC. Its protein is CASSMDRETYEQYF.